These T cell receptor beta chains were read from a single sample in a study of blood T cell repertoires in COVID-19. Some clones are missing from TCRdb's copy, which holds only in-frame ones; the method was immunoSEQ multiplex PCR. The sample contains just over 350,000 clones, 87% of which appear only once. Source material: PBMCs or T cells enriched from blood (not recorded which). Source of these receptors: a woman in her twenties or thirties who had recovered from COVID-19. Each CDR3 is given with its conserved first and last residue. The D gene is left open where the match is weak. Not every row has a clone size; where given, it reads once, few, many or a size class.

clone_size: NA
d_call: TRBD2
j_call: TRBJ2-4
v_call: TRBV28
cdr3_nt: TGTGCCAGCAGTTTAACCCCTCCCACCTCTAGCGGGAGGAGGGCCAAAAACATTCAGTACTTC
cdr3_aa: CASSLTPPTSSGRRAKNIQYF

clone_size: NA
d_call: TRBD2
j_call: TRBJ2-7
v_call: TRBV5-6
cdr3_nt: TGTGCCAGCAGCCCGGGACTAGCGGGAGAGAGACCCTACGAGCAGTACTTC
cdr3_aa: CASSPGLAGERPYEQYF

clone_size: once
d_call: NA
j_call: TRBJ2-7
v_call: TRBV11-1
cdr3_nt: TGTGCCAGCAGCCTAAGTCCCTCCTACGAGCAGTACTTC
cdr3_aa: CASSLSPSYEQYF

clone_size: NA
d_call: TRBD2
j_call: TRBJ2-1
v_call: TRBV5-1
cdr3_nt: TGCGCCAGCAGCTTGAGCGGGGGGGACTACAATGAGCAGTTCTTC
cdr3_aa: CASSLSGGDYNEQFF

clone_size: NA
d_call: TRBD1
j_call: TRBJ1-2
v_call: TRBV5-4
cdr3_nt: TGTGCCAGCAGCTGGGGACAGGGTCCTAACTATGGCTACACCTTC
cdr3_aa: CASSWGQGPNYGYTF

clone_size: NA
d_call: NA
j_call: TRBJ1-2
v_call: TRBV19
cdr3_nt: TGTGCCACCTCGAAGGGCAGGGCGGGAGGCTACACCTTC
cdr3_aa: CATSKGRAGGYTF

clone_size: NA
d_call: NA
j_call: TRBJ2-1
v_call: TRBV4-2
cdr3_nt: TGTGCCAGCAGGATACTAGGCGAGGTCGGGGGTGAGCAGTTCTTC
cdr3_aa: CASRILGEVGGEQFF

clone_size: few
d_call: TRBD1
j_call: TRBJ1-1
v_call: TRBV6-5
cdr3_nt: TGTGCCAGCAGCTGGGACAGGAACACTGAAGCTTTCTTT
cdr3_aa: CASSWDRNTEAFF

clone_size: NA
d_call: NA
j_call: TRBJ1-1
v_call: TRBV5-6
cdr3_nt: TGTGCCAGCAGCTTGAGACAGGCGTGGGTAGAAGCTTTCTTT
cdr3_aa: CASSLRQAWVEAFF

clone_size: NA
d_call: TRBD1
j_call: TRBJ1-2
v_call: TRBV6-1
cdr3_nt: TGTGCCAGCAGTGAGGGACAGGGCCTATCCTATGGCTACACCTTC
cdr3_aa: CASSEGQGLSYGYTF

clone_size: NA
d_call: NA
j_call: TRBJ1-5
v_call: TRBV6-2/TRBV6-3
cdr3_nt: TGTGCCAGCAGTTCTACAGGGAATAGCAATCAGCCCCAGCATTTT
cdr3_aa: CASSSTGNSNQPQHF

clone_size: NA
d_call: TRBD2
j_call: TRBJ2-7
v_call: TRBV6-5
cdr3_nt: TGTGCCAGCAGTCGGGGGGGTCTTCCCTACGAGCAGTACTTC
cdr3_aa: CASSRGGLPYEQYF

clone_size: NA
d_call: NA
j_call: TRBJ1-6
v_call: TRBV6-5
cdr3_nt: TGTGCCAGCAGTTACTCACCAGGGGCTTATTCACCCCTCCACTTT
cdr3_aa: CASSYSPGAYSPLHF

clone_size: NA
d_call: NA
j_call: TRBJ2-7
v_call: TRBV28
cdr3_nt: TGTGCCAGCAGTCTCCGACACCATAAGTACTTC
cdr3_aa: CASSLRHHKYF

clone_size: NA
d_call: TRBD1
j_call: TRBJ2-7
v_call: TRBV7-3
cdr3_nt: TGTGCCAGCAGCTTAGACAGGGGCGCCTACGAGCAGTACTTC
cdr3_aa: CASSLDRGAYEQYF

clone_size: NA
d_call: NA
j_call: TRBJ1-3
v_call: TRBV7-6
cdr3_nt: TGTGCCAGCAGCTCGGGAAACACCATATATTTT
cdr3_aa: CASSSGNTIYF